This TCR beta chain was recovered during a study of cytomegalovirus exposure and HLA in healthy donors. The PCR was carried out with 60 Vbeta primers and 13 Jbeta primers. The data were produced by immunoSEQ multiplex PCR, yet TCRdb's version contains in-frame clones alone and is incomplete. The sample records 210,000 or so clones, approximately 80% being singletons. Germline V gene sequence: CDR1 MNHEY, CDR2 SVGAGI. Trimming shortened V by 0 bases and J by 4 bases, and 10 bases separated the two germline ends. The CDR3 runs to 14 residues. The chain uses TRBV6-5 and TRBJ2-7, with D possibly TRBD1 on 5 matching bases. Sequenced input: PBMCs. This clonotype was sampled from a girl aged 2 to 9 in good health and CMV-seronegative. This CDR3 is CASSYSRTNYEQYF. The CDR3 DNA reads TGTGCCAGCAGTTACTCGAGGACAAATTACGAGCAGTACTTC.